Given below is one TCR beta chain in context. V lost 3 bases and J 4 bases, leaving 11 bases between the germline ends. This CDR3 has 14 amino acids. Germline V CDR1 and CDR2: MNHEY, SMNVEV (reference sequence). The record originates from a study of T-cell memory formation after mild COVID-19. Overall study context: Largely, the TCR clusters proved donor specific.

TCRdb reprocessed the 5' RACE reads with MiXCR, giving one entry per CDR3 protein. The sample holds just under 550,000 distinct CDR3 sequences, roughly 20% seen once. The sample taken for sequencing was PBMCs or a T cell subset sorted from them (not recorded which). J is TRBJ2-3 and V is TRBV27; D might be TRBD2 (5 bases). The sequence was obtained from an adult woman who had mild COVID-19 (a few samples of this study predate the infection). Cell type and time point are not known. DNA of the CDR3: TGTGCCAGCAGTTTTGCTAGCTACGCAGATACGCAGTATTTT. It yields the protein CASSFASYADTQYF.